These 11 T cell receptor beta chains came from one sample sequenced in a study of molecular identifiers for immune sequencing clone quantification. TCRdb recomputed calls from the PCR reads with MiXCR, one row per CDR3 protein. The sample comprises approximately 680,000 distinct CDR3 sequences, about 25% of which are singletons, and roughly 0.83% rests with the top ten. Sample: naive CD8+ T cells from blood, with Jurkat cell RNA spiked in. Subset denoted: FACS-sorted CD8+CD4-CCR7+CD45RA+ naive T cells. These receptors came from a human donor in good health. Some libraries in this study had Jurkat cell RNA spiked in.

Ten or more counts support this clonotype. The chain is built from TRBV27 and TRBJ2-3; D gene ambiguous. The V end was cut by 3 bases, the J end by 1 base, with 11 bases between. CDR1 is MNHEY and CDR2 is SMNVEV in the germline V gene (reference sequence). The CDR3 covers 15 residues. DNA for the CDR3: TGTGCCAGCAGTTTCCGTACCTGGGGCACAGATACGCAGTATTTT. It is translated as CASSFRTWGTDTQYF.

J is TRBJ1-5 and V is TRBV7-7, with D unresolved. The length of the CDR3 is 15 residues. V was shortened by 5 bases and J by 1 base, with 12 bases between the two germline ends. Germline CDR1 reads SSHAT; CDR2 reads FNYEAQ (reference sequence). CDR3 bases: TGTGCCAGCAGCACCCCAACCGAGAGCAATCAGCCCCAGCATTTT. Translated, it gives CASSTPTESNQPQHF. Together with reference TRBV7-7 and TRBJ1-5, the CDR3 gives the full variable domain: GAGVSQSPRYKVTKRGQDVTLRCDPISSHATLYWYQQALGQGPEFLTYFNYEAQPDKSGLPSDRFSAERPEGSISTLTIQRTEQRDSAMYRCASSTPTESNQPQHFGDGTRLSIL.

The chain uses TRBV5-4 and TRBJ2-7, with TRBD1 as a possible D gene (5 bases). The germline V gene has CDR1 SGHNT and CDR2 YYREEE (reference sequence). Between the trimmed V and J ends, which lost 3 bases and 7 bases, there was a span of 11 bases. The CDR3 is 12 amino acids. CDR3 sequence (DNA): TGTGCCAGCAGCTGGGGCGCCTTTGAGCAGTACTTC. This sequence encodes CASSWGAFEQYF.

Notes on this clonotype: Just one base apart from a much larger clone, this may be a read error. CDR3 coding DNA: TGTGCCAGCAGCTTGAAAGAGGCGCAGGGCTACGAGCTGTACTTC. Its protein is CASSLKEAQGYELYF. This sequence joins TRBV5-6 and TRBJ2-7, with D maybe TRBD1 (5 bases). Germline V gene data show CDR1 as SGHDT and CDR2 as YYEEEE. The CDR3 spans 15 residues.

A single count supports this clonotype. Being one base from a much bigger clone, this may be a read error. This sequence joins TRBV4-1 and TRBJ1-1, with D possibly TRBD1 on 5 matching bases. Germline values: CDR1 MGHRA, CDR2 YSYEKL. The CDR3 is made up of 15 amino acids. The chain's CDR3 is CASGQGTEMNTEAFF. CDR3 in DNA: TGCGCCAGCGGCCAAGGGACGGAGATGAACACTGAAGCTTTCTTT.

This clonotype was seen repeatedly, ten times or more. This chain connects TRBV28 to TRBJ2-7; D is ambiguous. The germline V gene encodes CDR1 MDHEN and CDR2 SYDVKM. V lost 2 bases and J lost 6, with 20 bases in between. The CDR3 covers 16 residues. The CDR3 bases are TGTGCCAGCAGTTTAAGGTCTAGGACGGACCGCAGCGAGCAGTACTTC. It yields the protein CASSLRSRTDRSEQYF.

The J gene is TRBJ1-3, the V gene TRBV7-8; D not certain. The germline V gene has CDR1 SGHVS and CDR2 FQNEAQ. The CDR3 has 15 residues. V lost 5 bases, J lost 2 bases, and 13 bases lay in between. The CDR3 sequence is CASSPMSGPGNTIYF. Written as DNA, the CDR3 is TGTGCCAGCAGCCCAATGTCCGGGCCTGGAAACACCATATATTTT.

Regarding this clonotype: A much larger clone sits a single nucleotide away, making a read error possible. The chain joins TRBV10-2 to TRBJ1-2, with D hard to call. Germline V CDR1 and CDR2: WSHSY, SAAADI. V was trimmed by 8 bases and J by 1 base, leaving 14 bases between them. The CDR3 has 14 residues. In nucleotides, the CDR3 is TGCGCCAGCGGAGCGAGATCGGTTAACTATGGCTACACCTTC. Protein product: CASGARSVNYGYTF.

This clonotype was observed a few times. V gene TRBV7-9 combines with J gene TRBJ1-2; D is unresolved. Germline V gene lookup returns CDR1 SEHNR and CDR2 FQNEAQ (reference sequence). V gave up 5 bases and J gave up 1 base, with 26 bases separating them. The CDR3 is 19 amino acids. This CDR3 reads CASSPRAKVVGDNNYGYTF. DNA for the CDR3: TGTGCCAGCAGCCCTAGAGCCAAGGTTGTCGGGGATAATAACTATGGCTACACCTTC. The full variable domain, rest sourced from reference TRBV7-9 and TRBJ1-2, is DTGVSQNPRHKITKRGQNVTFRCDPISEHNRLYWYRQTLGQGPEFLTYFQNEAQLEKSRLLSDRFSAERPKGSFSTLEIQRTEQGDSAMYLCASSPRAKVVGDNNYGYTFGSGTRLTVV.

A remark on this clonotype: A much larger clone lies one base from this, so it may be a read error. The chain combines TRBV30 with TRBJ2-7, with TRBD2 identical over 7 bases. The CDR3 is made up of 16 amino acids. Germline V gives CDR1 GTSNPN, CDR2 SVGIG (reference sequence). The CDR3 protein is CAWSRGDPRPAYEHYF. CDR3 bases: TGTGCCTGGAGTCGGGGGGACCCAAGGCCCGCCTACGAGCATTACTTC.

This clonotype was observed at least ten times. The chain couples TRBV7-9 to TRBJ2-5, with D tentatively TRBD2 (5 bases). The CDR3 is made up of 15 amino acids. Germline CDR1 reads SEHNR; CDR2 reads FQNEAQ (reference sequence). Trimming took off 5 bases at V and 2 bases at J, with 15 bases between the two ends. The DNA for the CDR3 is TGTGCCAGCAGCCAGCAGGACTCATCACAAGAGACCCAGTACTTC. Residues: CASSQQDSSQETQYF.